The rows below give T cell receptor beta chains drawn from one sample of a study of T-cell memory formation after mild COVID-19. One entry per CDR3 protein, called by TCRdb with MiXCR from the 5' RACE reads. The sample records 250,000 to 300,000 distinct CDR3 sequences, under 20% being singletons. The specimen sequenced was PBMCs or a T cell subset sorted from them (not recorded which). These receptors came from a man aged 18 to 30 who had mild COVID-19 (a few samples of this study predate the infection). Cell type and time point are not known. The CDR3 runs from the conserved cysteine through the conserved F or W. A D gene is named only where the DNA matches it firmly. Clone sizes are given selectively: once, few, many, or a class where the clone is expanded.

D,size,J,V,DNA,CDR3
NA,few,TRBJ1-2,TRBV5-1,TGCGCCAGCAGCTTGAACCAGGACTATGGCTACACCTTC,CASSLNQDYGYTF
NA,NA,TRBJ2-6,TRBV18,TGTGCCAGCCTAAACTCTGGGGCCAACGTCCTGACTTTC,CASLNSGANVLTF
NA,NA,TRBJ1-2,TRBV27,TGTGCCAGCAGTTTATCTTCAGGGGCAGCCTATGGCTACACCTTC,CASSLSSGAAYGYTF
TRBD2,NA,TRBJ2-2,TRBV7-2,TGTGCCAGCAGCTTAGTAGGGACTAGCGGGGGGACCGGGGAGCTGTTTTTT,CASSLVGTSGGTGELFF
NA,once,TRBJ2-7,TRBV10-2,TGCGCCAGCACGAAGGCTCCTGGCTCCTACGAGCAGTACTTC,CASTKAPGSYEQYF
NA,NA,TRBJ1-1,TRBV28,TGTGCCAGCAGTTTAATAGGTCCGAGTGCAGCTTTCTTT,CASSLIGPSAAFF
NA,NA,TRBJ2-3,TRBV10-3,TGTGCCATCTCCTCGACCGTGGCAGATACGCAGTATTTT,CAISSTVADTQYF
NA,NA,TRBJ1-2,TRBV9,TGTGCCAGCAGCGCGGAAGGGGGGAGGCCCACCTTC,CASSAEGGRPTF
TRBD1,NA,TRBJ2-3,TRBV6-5,TGTGCCAGCACCCGGGACAGGGGGCTTGGAAGCACAGATACGCAGTATTTT,CASTRDRGLGSTDTQYF
NA,NA,TRBJ1-6,TRBV6-5,TGTGCCAGCAGTTACGGCGGGGTATCACCCCTCCACTTT,CASSYGGVSPLHF
TRBD1,few,TRBJ2-5,TRBV20-1,TGCAGTGCTAGGCTCGGGACAGGTCAAGAGACCCAGTACTTC,CSARLGTGQETQYF
TRBD2,NA,TRBJ2-1,TRBV27,TGTGCCAGCAGTTTATCTACTAGCGGGGGTTACAATGAGCAGTTCTTC,CASSLSTSGGYNEQFF
NA,NA,TRBJ2-5,TRBV6-5,TGTGCCAGCAGGTACTCCGGGGCCCAAGAGACCCAGTACTTC,CASRYSGAQETQYF
NA,NA,TRBJ2-6,TRBV4-3,TGCGCCAGCAGCCAAGATCATGGCTCTGGGGCCAACGTCCTGACTTTC,CASSQDHGSGANVLTF
NA,few,TRBJ2-3,TRBV2,TGTGCCAGCACCTCCCGCCGGGCTAGCACAGATACGCAGTATTTT,CASTSRRASTDTQYF
NA,few,TRBJ1-3,TRBV4-1,TGCGCCAGCAGCCAAGATGGGGTATTAGGAAACACCATATATTTT,CASSQDGVLGNTIYF
NA,few,TRBJ1-4,TRBV27,TGTGCCAGCAGACGCTCCAGGGGTCCCGAAAAACTGTTTTTT,CASRRSRGPEKLFF
TRBD1,NA,TRBJ2-2,TRBV3-1,TGTGCCAGCAGCCAAAGGACAGGGATCACCGGGGAGCTGTTTTTT,CASSQRTGITGELFF
TRBD1,few,TRBJ1-4,TRBV20-1,TGCAGTGCTAGAGATCAGGGGCAGGGGGGTGAAAAACTGTTTTTT,CSARDQGQGGEKLFF
TRBD2,few,TRBJ2-5,TRBV2,TGTGCCAGCAGGAAGGGGACTAGCGGGGGAGAGACCCAGTACTTC,CASRKGTSGGETQYF
TRBD2,few,TRBJ2-3,TRBV7-6,TGTGCCAGCAGCTTTCTAGCGGGGAACACAGATACGCAGTATTTT,CASSFLAGNTDTQYF
NA,NA,TRBJ1-6,TRBV20-1,TGCAGTGCAGCAGGGAGCTCCTATAATTCACCCCTCCACTTT,CSAAGSSYNSPLHF
NA,few,TRBJ2-1,TRBV11-2,TGTGCCAGCAGCGCAGGCCCGGGGAATGAGCAGTTCTTC,CASSAGPGNEQFF
NA,NA,TRBJ2-7,TRBV20-1,TGCAGTGCTAGACGCCCCGACCCCTACGAGCAGTACTTC,CSARRPDPYEQYF
TRBD1,NA,TRBJ2-2,TRBV24-1,TGTGCCACCAGTGATCCGACAGGGAGCCCGGGCACCGGGGAGCTGTTTTTT,CATSDPTGSPGTGELFF
TRBD1,few,TRBJ2-1,TRBV7-6,TGTGCCAGCACCCTAGGACAGGGGGCTTTCAATGAGCAGTTCTTC,CASTLGQGAFNEQFF
NA,NA,TRBJ2-1,TRBV3-1,TGTGCCAGCAGCCAATGGGCGGACAATGAGCAGTTCTTC,CASSQWADNEQFF
TRBD2,NA,TRBJ2-1,TRBV20-1,TGCAGTGCGAGCAGCGGGGGGGCCTACAATGAGCAGTTCTTC,CSASSGGAYNEQFF
NA,NA,TRBJ1-6,TRBV29-1,TGCAGCGTTGAAGGGCCCAGGGGATCACCCCTCCACTTT,CSVEGPRGSPLHF
NA,NA,TRBJ1-3,TRBV6-5,TGTGCCAGCACCGCGGCGGGCTGGGGCACCATATATTTT,CASTAAGWGTIYF
NA,few,TRBJ1-4,TRBV12-3/TRBV12-4,TGTGCCAGCAGTTTTGGGTCTTCTGAAAAACTGTTTTTT,CASSFGSSEKLFF
NA,NA,TRBJ1-2,TRBV9,TGTGCCAGCAGCACCCTAGATCCCCGAGTTGGCTACACCTTC,CASSTLDPRVGYTF
NA,NA,TRBJ1-3,TRBV5-1,TGCGCCAGCAGCGATGGAAGCACCGGAGACACCATATATTTT,CASSDGSTGDTIYF
NA,few,TRBJ2-5,TRBV4-1,TGCGCCAGCAGCCAAGGGGGCGGGGAAGAGACCCAGTACTTC,CASSQGGGEETQYF
NA,NA,TRBJ1-1,TRBV4-2,TGTGCCAGCAGCCAAGACCTAGCCCCGAGCACTGAAGCTTTCTTT,CASSQDLAPSTEAFF
NA,NA,TRBJ2-1,TRBV24-1,TGTGCCACCAGTGACGGACGCGACAATCACAATGAGCAGTTCTTC,CATSDGRDNHNEQFF
NA,NA,TRBJ2-3,TRBV24-1,TGTGCCACCAGTGAATCAGGGGGGCCGACAGATACGCAGTATTTT,CATSESGGPTDTQYF
TRBD1,NA,TRBJ1-4,TRBV9,TGTGCCAGCAGCGACAGGGGTGGAGAAAAACTGTTTTTT,CASSDRGGEKLFF
NA,NA,TRBJ2-3,TRBV7-9,TGTGCCAGCAGCCTCACTGGGCAGAACACAGATACGCAGTATTTT,CASSLTGQNTDTQYF
NA,many,TRBJ2-7,TRBV5-1,TGCGCCAGCAGCTTGGTAGGGACACCGGAGAACGAGCAGTACTTC,CASSLVGTPENEQYF
NA,NA,TRBJ2-1,TRBV7-2,TGTGCCAGCAGCCGCTCCGGGACTCCCGATGAGCAGTTCTTC,CASSRSGTPDEQFF
TRBD1,few,TRBJ2-5,TRBV7-3,TGTGCCAGCAGCTTGACAGGGGCAGGGGAGACCCAGTACTTC,CASSLTGAGETQYF
NA,NA,TRBJ2-3,TRBV13,TGTGCCAGCAGAAAACTAGGGTGGGACACAGATACGCAGTATTTT,CASRKLGWDTDTQYF
NA,few,TRBJ2-7,TRBV6-6,TGTGCCAGCAGTGTCGGACGGCCCGGCTACGAGCAGTACTTC,CASSVGRPGYEQYF
NA,few,TRBJ1-4,TRBV20-1,TGCAGTGCTAGGACGTCGGTTAATGAAAAACTGTTTTTT,CSARTSVNEKLFF
NA,few,TRBJ2-2,TRBV6-2/TRBV6-3,TGTGCCAGCAGAGACCACCCCGGGGAGCTGTTTTTT,CASRDHPGELFF
TRBD1,NA,TRBJ2-4,TRBV7-2,TGTGCCAGCAGCTCGACAGGGGGGGAAAACATTCAGTACTTC,CASSSTGGENIQYF
TRBD1,NA,TRBJ2-6,TRBV15,TGTGCCACCGCGACAGGGGGCCGTGGGGCCAACGTCCTGACTTTC,CATATGGRGANVLTF
NA,NA,TRBJ1-4,TRBV9,TGTGCCAGCGCCAGTGGGAGAAGCTCCTCAGCGCGTGAAAAACTGTTTTTT,CASASGRSSSAREKLFF
TRBD1,few,TRBJ2-1,TRBV7-9,TGTGCCAGCAGCCCGACCGGGACAGGGAAAGACAATGAGCAGTTCTTC,CASSPTGTGKDNEQFF
NA,few,TRBJ1-5,TRBV20-1,TGCAGTGCTAGAGACCTCCAGGGTGGCAATCAGCCCCAGCATTTT,CSARDLQGGNQPQHF